Presented here are 28 T cell receptor beta chains from one specimen sequenced in a study of T cells in Graves' hyperthyroidism and ophthalmopathy (dated by TCRdb to the late 2010s). The library relied on multiplex PCR. Sequencing instrument: Illumina HiSeq 2000. TCR beta CDR3 regions were amplified from RNA transcripts. A first-round RT-PCR of the TCR CDR3 used the HTBI primer set with the Qiagen OneStep RT-PCR kit. TCRdb ran its own pipeline on the public reads, namely fastp trimming at Q25 and MiXCR clone calling, and kept in-frame beta chains. All rows with the same CDR3 protein become a single entry with the most common DNA and genes. The sample table lists fewer than 350,000 distinct CDR3 sequences, approximately 19% of them with a count of one. The ten largest clones take up 35% to 40% of the sample. The sequenced sample was blood. These TCRs come from a man aged 45-60 years with Graves' ophthalmopathy.

This clonotype was found a few times. V usage is TRBV24-1 and J usage is TRBJ2-6, with 9 bases matching TRBD1. There are 18 residues in the CDR3. Losses at the gene ends were 3 bases for V and 4 bases for J; bases not matched to a gene: 9. Germline loops: CDR1 KGHDR, CDR2 SFDVKD. CDR3 coding DNA: TGTGCCACCAGTGATCAAAAGACAGGGGGGTCAGGGGCCAACGTCCTGACTTTC. Its translation is CATSDQKTGGSGANVLTF.

A few counts support this clonotype. This chain links TRBV2 with TRBJ2-5, with 7 bases identical to TRBD1. The CDR3 extends over 13 amino acids. Trimming cost V 5 bases and J 6 bases; bases outside gene matches: 6. The germline V gene has CDR1 SNHLY and CDR2 FYNNEI. CDR3 sequence reads: CASSPGTAQTQYF. As DNA, the CDR3 is TGTGCCAGCAGTCCGGGGACAGCCCAGACCCAGTACTTC.

This chain joins TRBV19 and TRBJ2-3; a possible D gene is TRBD1 (5 bases). The V end lost 3 bases, the J end lost 1 base, and 8 bases lay between the germline ends. Germline V CDR1 and CDR2: LNHDA, SQIVND (reference sequence). This CDR3 spans 14 amino acids. CDR3 sequence: CASSIGQRTDTQYF. CDR3 nucleotides: TGTGCCAGTAGTATTGGACAACGCACAGATACGCAGTATTTT.

This clonotype came up a few times. The genes are TRBV4-1 and TRBJ2-1; the D is unclear. The V and J ends lost 1 base and 0 bases respectively, with 13 bases between them. The length of the CDR3 is 17 residues. Germline-derived CDR1 and CDR2 are MGHRA and YSYEKL. CDR3 nucleotide sequence: TGCGCCAGCAGCCAAGCTGGGCTAGTCGGCTCCTACAATGAGCAGTTCTTC. Translation gives CASSQAGLVGSYNEQFF.

This clonotype was counted only a few times. The chain recombines TRBV6-1 with TRBJ2-1; TRBD2 matches at 8 bases. This CDR3 region has 15 residues. In germline, CDR1 is MNHNS, CDR2 SASEGT. The trim removed 2 bases at V and 4 bases at J, leaving 4 bases unmatched. The CDR3 nucleotides read TGTGCCAGCAGTGAAAGGCCTAGCGGGTACAATGAGCAGTTCTTC. Encoded protein: CASSERPSGYNEQFF.

V gene TRBV15 combines with J gene TRBJ2-7; no reliable D call. The CDR3 runs 13 residues. CDR1 and CDR2 (germline): LNHNV, YYDKDF (reference sequence). V lost 0 bases and J lost 3, with 6 bases in between. Here the CDR3 DNA reads TGTGCCACCAGCAGAGACGACCTCTACGAGCAGTACTTC. Encoded protein: CATSRDDLYEQYF.

In this sample, this clonotype turned up a few times. The chain uses TRBV20-1 and TRBJ2-2; D is ambiguous. CDR1 is DFQATT, CDR2 SNEGSKA, per germline (reference sequence). The length of the CDR3 is 13 residues. Trimming cost V 0 bases and J 3 bases, with 5 bases left between them. In DNA, the CDR3 is TGCAGTGCTAGAGATTTGTACACCGGGGAGCTGTTTTTT. Translation: CSARDLYTGELFF.

This clonotype showed up many times. The CDR3 coding sequence is TGTGCCAGCAGCCAAGTAAAGCCTCATCAGCCCCAGCATTTT. Protein: CASSQVKPHQPQHF. J is TRBJ1-5 and V is TRBV3-1; D is unclear. The V gene lost 1 base and the J gene lost 5 bases, with 9 bases spanning the gap. Germline CDR1 is LGHDT and CDR2 is YNNKEL (reference sequence). The CDR3 has 14 amino acids. The full variable domain, with the rest looked up from reference TRBV3-1 and TRBJ1-5, is DTAVSQTPKYLVTQMGNDKSIKCEQNLGHDTMYWYKQDSKKFLKIMFSYNNKELIINETVPNRFSPKSPDKAHLNLHINSLELGDSAVYFCASSQVKPHQPQHFGDGTRLSIL.

In this sample, this clonotype turned up many times. V is TRBV5-5 and J is TRBJ2-1; TRBD2 agrees at 12 bases. Germline V CDR1 and CDR2: SGHKS, YYEKEE (reference sequence). V dropped 6 bases and J dropped 9; count of bases not matched to a gene: 7. This CDR3 contains 14 residues. In DNA, the CDR3 is TGTGCCAGCAAGCTAGCGGGAGGGTTCCCTGAGCAGTTCTTC. Encoded protein: CASKLAGGFPEQFF.

This chain links TRBV6-5 with TRBJ1-1; 8 nucleotides agree with TRBD1. V was pared by 0 bases and J by 5 bases, with 5 bases of the junction left unmatched. CDR1 is MNHEY and CDR2 is SVGAGI in the germline V gene. The CDR3 has 15 amino acids. In nucleotides, the CDR3 is TGTGCCAGCAGTTACTCTGGACAGGGACTTACTGAAGCTTTCTTT. This sequence encodes CASSYSGQGLTEAFF.

This clonotype was seen more than once but under ten times. The chain recombines TRBV25-1 with TRBJ1-2; D gene uncertain. The CDR3 contains 11 residues. V lost 3 bases and J lost 8, with 7 bases in between. Per germline, CDR1 MGHDK and CDR2 SYGVNS. The CDR3: CASSDSWGYTF. Written as DNA, the CDR3 is TGTGCCAGCAGTGACAGCTGGGGCTACACCTTC.

This clonotype was seen ten or more times. The chain couples TRBV4-1 to TRBJ2-1; D remains unclear. Looked up from germline, CDR1 is MGHRA and CDR2 is YSYEKL. Trimming left V 0 bases short and J 6 bases short, with 21 bases between. This CDR3 region has 18 residues. This chain's CDR3 is CASSQDVSRRRNLNEQFF. In DNA form, the CDR3 reads TGCGCCAGCAGCCAAGATGTGAGTCGCAGGCGTAACCTCAATGAGCAGTTCTTC.

This clonotype has just a few counts. The CDR3, as DNA: TGTGCCAGCAGCCGTACGGGCAACAGGTTTAATGAAAAACTGTTTTTT. This encodes CASSRTGNRFNEKLFF. The genes are TRBV6-1 and TRBJ1-4, with D perhaps TRBD1 (5 bases). Germline assignment: CDR1 MNHNS and CDR2 SASEGT. Trimming pared 6 bases from V and 4 bases from J, leaving 18 bases between. The CDR3 sequence is 16 residues long.

A remark on this clonotype: The junction and the germline gene differ at one end; a read error may be behind it. The V call is TRBV5-6, the J call TRBJ1-4; D is ambiguous. CDR3 length: 14 residues. CDR1 and CDR2 from the germline V gene are SGHDT and YYEEEE. CDR3 bases: TGTGCCAGCGGCTTGGCTCCGCATTATGAAAAACTGTTTTTT. Protein product: CASGLAPHYEKLFF.

The J gene is TRBJ2-7, the V gene TRBV19; 8 bases are shared with TRBD2. Germline assignment: CDR1 LNHDA and CDR2 SQIVND (reference sequence). Trimming cost V 7 bases and J 4 bases; bases outside gene matches: 12. This CDR3 is 15 amino acids long. The CDR3 bases are TGTGCCAGTACTACAGCGGGAGTAGGTAGTTACGAGCAGTACTTC. It specifies CASTTAGVGSYEQYF.

The sample holds many counts of this clonotype. The chain joins TRBV11-2 to TRBJ1-1, with D hard to call. The V end lost 7 bases, the J end lost 4 bases, and 13 bases lay between the germline ends. Germline CDR1 SGHAT, CDR2 FQNNGV. The CDR3 contains 13 residues. CDR3 in amino acids: CASKKDGSTEAFF. The CDR3 DNA reads TGTGCCAGCAAGAAGGATGGGAGCACTGAAGCTTTCTTT.

This clonotype was detected a few times. The chain employs TRBV28 and TRBJ1-2; a weak D match, TRBD1 (6 bases). The germline V and J ends were trimmed by 7 bases and 2 bases, with 14 bases remaining between them. Germline assignment: CDR1 MDHEN and CDR2 SYDVKM. The CDR3 spans 14 residues. CDR3 DNA: TGTGCCAGCAACGAACTCAGGGGCAACTATGGCTACACCTTC. Amino acid sequence: CASNELRGNYGYTF.

The rearrangement links TRBV24-1 to TRBJ2-3; D gene ambiguous. V was clipped by 5 bases and J by 0 bases, with 11 bases between them. Germline CDR1 KGHDR, CDR2 SFDVKD. The CDR3 has 15 residues. CDR3 sequence (DNA): TGTGCCACCAGTGGAAGAGGAGATAGCACAGATACGCAGTATTTT. Translating gives CATSGRGDSTDTQYF.

This clonotype was seen ten or more times. The chain employs TRBV7-2 and TRBJ1-5; a possible D gene is TRBD1 (6 bases). V was pared by 5 bases and J by 1 base, with 12 bases between. This CDR3 comprises 15 residues. CDR1 SGHTA and CDR2 FQGNSA come from the germline V gene. The CDR3 reads CASSPQGLSNQPQHF. The CDR3 DNA reads as TGTGCCAGCAGCCCTCAGGGGTTGAGCAATCAGCCCCAGCATTTT.

This rearrangement joins TRBV7-9 to TRBJ2-7; maybe TRBD2 (6 bases). Trimming pared 3 bases from V and 2 bases from J, leaving 11 bases between. The CDR3 covers 14 residues. Germline assignment: CDR1 SEHNR and CDR2 FQNEAQ (reference sequence). This chain's CDR3 is CASSLGTRPYEQYF. The CDR3 coding sequence is TGTGCCAGCAGCTTGGGGACTCGACCCTACGAGCAGTACTTC.

The V gene is TRBV6-1, the J gene TRBJ2-7; 7 bases map to TRBD1. The CDR3 spans 12 residues. V shed 6 bases and J 6 bases; nucleotides not matched to a gene: 5. Germline V gene lookup returns CDR1 MNHNS and CDR2 SASEGT. The CDR3 loop reads CASSFRGSEQYF. CDR3 sequence (DNA): TGTGCCAGCAGCTTCAGGGGGAGCGAGCAGTACTTC.

This clonotype appeared many times. Here the CDR3 DNA reads TGTGCCAGCAGCCTTAAGGGGGCAAGCTACAATGAGCAGTTCTTC. It encodes CASSLKGASYNEQFF. The V gene is TRBV11-3, the J gene TRBJ2-1, with 7 positions matching TRBD1. The CDR3 length is 15 residues. Germline trimming cut 5 bases from V and 3 bases from J; bases unmatched to any gene: 7. Germline lookup yields CDR1 SGHNT and CDR2 YENEEA.

This clonotype was detected many times. The chain has TRBV3-1 and TRBJ2-7; D gene uncertain. This CDR3 is 16 amino acids long. Germline CDR1 reads LGHDT; CDR2 reads YNNKEL (reference sequence). Trimming stripped 0 bases from V and 1 base from J, with 13 bases between. CDR3 sequence (DNA): TGTGCCAGCAGCCAAGATTCCGGCCCCTCTTCCTACGAGCAGTACTTC. Translated, it gives CASSQDSGPSSYEQYF.

This clonotype was recorded a few times. This chain joins TRBV27 and TRBJ2-1, with 10 bases lining up with TRBD2. This CDR3 is 14 amino acids long. The V and J ends lost 6 bases and 7 bases, in that order; junction bases with no gene match: 6. Germline CDR1 and CDR2: MNHEY and SMNVEV (reference sequence). CDR3 bases: TGTGCCAGCAGCGTAGCGGGAGGAATGAATGAGCAGTTCTTC. Translation: CASSVAGGMNEQFF.

There are many counts of this clonotype. The chain uses TRBV14 and TRBJ1-1; D is possibly TRBD1 (5 bases). Trimming cost V 5 bases and J 0 bases, with 7 bases left between them. Germline V gene lookup returns CDR1 SGHDN and CDR2 FVKESK. The CDR3 runs 13 residues. CDR3 protein: CASSEGLNTEAFF. The DNA for the CDR3 is TGTGCCAGCAGCGAGGGACTGAACACTGAAGCTTTCTTT. The variable domain in full, completed from reference TRBV14 and TRBJ1-1, reads EAGVTQFPSHSVIEKGQTVTLRCDPISGHDNLYWYRRVMGKEIKFLLHFVKESKQDESGMPNNRFLAERTGGTYSTLKVQPAELEDSGVYFCASSEGLNTEAFFGQGTRLTVV.

The chain links TRBV20-1 to TRBJ2-2; 9 nucleotides match TRBD2. Germline lookup yields CDR1 DFQATT and CDR2 SNEGSKA (reference sequence). V was pared by 3 bases and J by 6 bases, with 5 bases of the junction left unmatched. The CDR3 loop spans 14 amino acids. In DNA, the CDR3 is TGCAGTGCTAGTCCTAGCGGGAAAGCCGGGGAGCTGTTTTTT. Translated: CSASPSGKAGELFF.

This chain links TRBV3-1 with TRBJ1-6; a weak D match, TRBD1 (6 bases). The CDR3 length is 13 residues. Trimming took 2 bases from V and 7 from J, leaving 6 bases between them. Germline V gene lookup returns CDR1 LGHDT and CDR2 YNNKEL (reference sequence). The CDR3 coding sequence is TGTGCCAGCAGCCAACAGGGGAATTCACCCCTCCACTTT. This codes for CASSQQGNSPLHF.

This chain uses TRBV6-1 with TRBJ1-1; D remains ambiguous. This CDR3 is 17 amino acids long. The V end was cut by 5 bases, the J end by 5 bases, with 24 bases between. Per germline, CDR1 MNHNS and CDR2 SASEGT. The chain's CDR3 is CASSYRIRTGAGTEAFF. CDR3 coding DNA: TGTGCCAGCAGTTATCGGATCCGGACGGGCGCGGGGACTGAAGCTTTCTTT.